What follows describes a single T cell receptor beta chain. Just one base apart from a much larger clone, this may be a read error. In this CDR3 the conserved last residue, phenylalanine or tryptophan, is missing, so a read error is likely. These data belong to a study of T cells in Graves' hyperthyroidism and ophthalmopathy. Germline V gene data show CDR1 as SGHNT and CDR2 as YYREEE (reference sequence). The CDR3 spans 13 residues. With 4 bases removed from V and 1 base from J, the gap between germline ends came to 9 bases. RNA transcripts gave rise to amplified TCR beta CDR3 regions. Researchers ran a first-round RT-PCR on the TCR CDR3 using the HTBI primer set. TCRdb re-analysed the multiplex PCR reads in MiXCR, keeping a single row per CDR3 protein. The sample lists almost 600,000 distinct CDR3 sequences, more than 45% occurring once.

The receptor's source is a woman aged 18-30 years with Graves' hyperthyroidism. Sequencing used peripheral blood or thyroid tissue (not recorded which). The chain joins TRBV5-4 to TRBJ2-7; no firm D call. DNA of the CDR3: TGTGCCAGCAGCACTGGGCCGTCCTACGAGCAGTACCTC. This gives the protein CASSTGPSYEQYL.